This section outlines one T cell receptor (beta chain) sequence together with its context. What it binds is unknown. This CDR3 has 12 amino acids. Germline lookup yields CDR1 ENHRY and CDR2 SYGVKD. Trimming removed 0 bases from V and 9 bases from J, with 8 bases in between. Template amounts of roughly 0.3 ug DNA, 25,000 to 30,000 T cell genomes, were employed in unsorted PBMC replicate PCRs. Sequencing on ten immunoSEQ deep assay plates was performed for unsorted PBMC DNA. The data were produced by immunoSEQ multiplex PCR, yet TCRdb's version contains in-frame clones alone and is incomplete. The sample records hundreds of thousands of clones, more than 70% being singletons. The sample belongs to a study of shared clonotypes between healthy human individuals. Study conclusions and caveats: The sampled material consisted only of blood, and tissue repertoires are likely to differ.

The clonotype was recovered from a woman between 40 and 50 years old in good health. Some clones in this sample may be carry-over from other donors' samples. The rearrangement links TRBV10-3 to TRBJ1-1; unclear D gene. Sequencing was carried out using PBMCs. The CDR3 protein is CAISESTNQAFF. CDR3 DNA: TGTGCCATCAGTGAGTCCACCAATCAAGCTTTCTTT.